Shown below are 32 T cell receptor beta chains from a single sample sequenced in a study of T-cell reconstitution after alpha-beta-depleted transplantation in children. Unique molecular identifiers featured in how the TCRbeta library was prepared. TCRdb called the PCR reads again in MiXCR, with one record for every CDR3 protein. In the table there are roughly 790,000 distinct CDR3 sequences, around 17% of which are singletons. Specimen: PBMCs, mostly from graft donor cells, collected 360 days after TCRalphabeta/CD19-depleted stem cell transplant. These receptor sequences come from a male patient between 10 and 17 years old who had a stem cell transplant for acute lymphoblastic leukemia, so the T cells may come from the graft donor.

The genes are TRBV3-1 and TRBJ2-3; D is uncertain. The CDR3 is 13 residues long. The germline gives CDR1 LGHDT, CDR2 YNNKEL (reference sequence). The V end lost 2 bases, the J end lost 4 bases, and 7 bases lay between the germline ends. CDR3 loop: CASSQPGADTQYF. In nucleotides, the CDR3 is TGTGCCAGCAGCCAACCTGGAGCAGATACGCAGTATTTT.

CDR3 sequence (DNA): TGCAGCGTTGAGGGACAGCCCCACGAGCAGTACTTC. Its protein is CSVEGQPHEQYF. The chain combines TRBV29-1 with TRBJ2-7; 7 nucleotides align to TRBD1. V lost 3 bases to trimming and J lost 5 bases; unmatched junction nucleotides: 4. Germline lookup yields CDR1 SQVTM and CDR2 ANQGSEA. This CDR3 has 12 residues.

The chain employs TRBV4-1 and TRBJ2-7; tentatively, D is TRBD1 (5 bases). The CDR3 has 15 amino acids. Germline V gives CDR1 MGHRA, CDR2 YSYEKL. Trimming removed 4 bases from V and 6 bases from J, with 19 bases in between. CDR3 protein: CASSPHRQGILEQYF. The CDR3 coding sequence is TGCGCCAGCAGCCCCCATCGTCAGGGAATCCTCGAGCAGTACTTC.

At least ten counts were recorded for this clonotype. The chain couples TRBV10-3 to TRBJ2-3; 9 bases align to TRBD2. V lost 3 bases, J lost 3 bases, and 7 bases stayed unmatched. The CDR3 spans 16 residues. Germline V lookup: CDR1 ENHRY, CDR2 SYGVKD. The CDR3, as DNA: TGTGCCATCAGTGACGGGGTTAGCGGGAGTACAGATACGCAGTATTTT. Amino acid sequence: CAISDGVSGSTDTQYF.

In its sample, this clonotype was seen many times. V usage is TRBV20-1 and J usage is TRBJ2-7; no firm D call. V was trimmed by 3 bases and J by 3 bases, leaving 12 bases between them. This CDR3 has 13 amino acids. Germline values: CDR1 DFQATT, CDR2 SNEGSKA (reference sequence). The CDR3 loop is CSASRGMGYEQYF. CDR3 sequence (DNA): TGCAGTGCTAGTAGAGGTATGGGCTACGAGCAGTACTTC.

This clonotype was picked up a small number of times. V usage is TRBV5-1 and J usage is TRBJ2-5; 14 nucleotides match TRBD2. The length of the CDR3 is 18 residues. Germline CDR1 and CDR2: SGHRS and YFSETQ. Trimming cost V 4 bases and J 0 bases; bases outside gene matches: 8. Written as DNA, the CDR3 is TGCGCCAGCAGCCGCGGACTAGCGGGAGGACCCAACCAAGAGACCCAGTACTTC. Translating gives CASSRGLAGGPNQETQYF.

This clonotype was counted between two and nine times. The V gene is TRBV2, the J gene TRBJ2-1; D unclear. Germline V gene sequence: CDR1 SNHLY, CDR2 FYNNEI. V was pared by 0 bases and J by 8 bases, with 8 bases between. The CDR3 contains 13 residues. CDR3 in DNA: TGTGCCAGCAGTGAAGCGCTTATGGATGAGCAGTTCTTC. Encoded protein: CASSEALMDEQFF.

This clonotype has a count of ten or more. V and J are TRBV29-1 and TRBJ2-3; 14 bases match TRBD2. Per the germline V gene, CDR1 is SQVTM and CDR2 is ANQGSEA. V shed 6 bases and J 4 bases; nucleotides not matched to a gene: 15. This CDR3 is built from 18 residues. The CDR3 DNA follows: TGCAGCGTCCCGGGACTAGCGGGAGCCCCGCTCCCTGCAGATACGCAGTATTTT. Amino acid sequence: CSVPGLAGAPLPADTQYF.

The chain carries TRBV7-8 and TRBJ1-2; D uncertain. Germline CDR1 is SGHVS and CDR2 is FQNEAQ. With 6 bases removed from V and 9 bases from J, the gap between germline ends came to 20 bases. The CDR3 has 14 amino acids. As DNA, the CDR3 is TGTGCCAGCAGGGATGGTTACTCACCTTTGAGCTACACCTTC. This translates into CASRDGYSPLSYTF.

V and J are TRBV7-3 and TRBJ2-3; D is ambiguous. The CDR3 has 16 amino acids. Per germline, CDR1 SGHTA and CDR2 FQGTGA. Trimming cost V 1 base and J 2 bases, with 13 bases left between them. The CDR3 DNA reads as TGTGCCAGCAGCTTAAAGCCCAGGATGGTCACAGATACGCAGTATTTT. Protein: CASSLKPRMVTDTQYF.

This clonotype appeared a few times. The chain recombines TRBV27 with TRBJ2-5; 16 bases line up with TRBD2. Losses at the gene ends were 4 bases for V and 5 bases for J; bases not matched to a gene: 7. Germline V gene data show CDR1 as MNHEY and CDR2 as SMNVEV (reference sequence). The CDR3 has 17 amino acids. The chain's CDR3 is CASSSGTSGRAGETQYF. CDR3 in DNA: TGTGCCAGCAGTTCAGGGACTAGCGGGAGGGCGGGTGAGACCCAGTACTTC.

This clonotype was seen only a few times. The chain combines TRBV7-9 with TRBJ2-5; no clear D gene. CDR3 length equals 15 residues. The germline CDR1 and CDR2 sequences are SEHNR and FQNEAQ (reference sequence). Deletions cut 1 base from V and 3 bases from J, with 12 bases between. The CDR3 region has the DNA TGTGCCAGCAGCTTAGTCGGTGACATCAAAGAGACCCAGTACTTC. This translates into CASSLVGDIKETQYF.

This clonotype was counted between two and nine times. In nucleotides, the CDR3 is TGTGCCAGCAGTCCTATAAACGGGGACGAGCAGTTCTTC. As protein: CASSPINGDEQFF. The V and J genes are TRBV12-3 or TRBV12-4 and TRBJ2-1, with D perhaps given as TRBD1 or TRBD2 (5 bases each). V gave up 5 bases and J gave up 10 bases, with 15 bases separating them. The CDR3 consists of 13 residues.

V gene TRBV6-6 combines with J gene TRBJ2-5; tentative D call: TRBD1 (7 bases). Looked up from germline, CDR1 is MNHNY and CDR2 is SVGAGI (reference sequence). With 3 bases removed from V and 4 bases from J, the gap between germline ends came to 15 bases. The CDR3 runs 15 residues. The CDR3 region is CASSYRRGLGETQYF. The CDR3 DNA reads TGTGCCAGCAGTTATCGGAGGGGGCTAGGAGAGACCCAGTACTTC.

This chain uses TRBV20-1 with TRBJ2-3, with D unresolved. Germline V lookup: CDR1 DFQATT, CDR2 SNEGSKA (reference sequence). This CDR3 is built from 14 residues. Trimming cost V 3 bases and J 3 bases, with 13 bases left between them. CDR3 residues: CSARDLKYTDTQYF. CDR3 in DNA: TGCAGTGCTAGGGATCTAAAATATACAGATACGCAGTATTTT.

The J gene is TRBJ2-7, the V gene TRBV4-1, with a weak D call TRBD1 (5 bases). Trimming stripped 1 base from V and 3 bases from J, with 10 bases between. The CDR3 is 14 amino acids. Germline V gene sequence: CDR1 MGHRA, CDR2 YSYEKL. The CDR3 coding sequence is TGCGCCAGCAGCCAAGTTCTTGACAGCTACGAGCAGTACTTC. Encoded protein: CASSQVLDSYEQYF.

This clonotype has only a few counts. This chain uses TRBV15 with TRBJ1-1; D is possibly TRBD1 (5 bases). There are 10 residues in the CDR3. Germline CDR1 LNHNV, CDR2 YYDKDF (reference sequence). Trimming shortened V by 5 bases and J by 9 bases, and 7 bases separated the two germline ends. Here the CDR3 reads CATSGGQAFF. CDR3 DNA sequence: TGTGCCACCAGCGGGGGACAAGCTTTCTTT.

This clonotype was observed a few times. This chain uses TRBV5-1 with TRBJ2-7; D unresolved. CDR1 SGHRS and CDR2 YFSETQ come from the germline V gene. Trimming stripped 0 bases from V and 0 bases from J, with 13 bases between. The CDR3 has 16 residues. The CDR3 DNA sequence: TGCGCCAGCAGCTTGGATCGGCTCAAACCCTCCTACGAGCAGTACTTC. Amino acids: CASSLDRLKPSYEQYF.

As to this clonotype: The DNA is left out, because the CDR3 cannot be placed on it with certainty; the CDR3 is given as TCRdb lists it. The chain links TRBV7-5 to TRBJ1-4; the table gives TRBD1 as D, unverified against the DNA. TRBV7-5 is annotated as a pseudogene. The CDR3 is 20 amino acids long, termini counted. CDR3 region: CISVSEAPGQGRRVNEKLFF.

This clonotype is a singleton in its sample. The rearrangement uses TRBV7-9 and TRBJ2-1; D perhaps matches TRBD2 (6 bases). This CDR3 spans 14 amino acids. Germline CDR1 reads SEHNR; CDR2 reads FQNEAQ (reference sequence). The V end was cut by 5 bases, the J end by 5 bases, with 13 bases between. CDR3: CASSHQRAHNEQFF. In DNA, the CDR3 is TGTGCCAGCAGCCACCAGCGGGCCCACAATGAGCAGTTCTTC. The whole variable domain, filled in from reference TRBV7-9 and TRBJ2-1, reads DTGVSQNPRHKITKRGQNVTFRCDPISEHNRLYWYRQTLGQGPEFLTYFQNEAQLEKSRLLSDRFSAERPKGSFSTLEIQRTEQGDSAMYLCASSHQRAHNEQFFGPGTRLTVL.

This clonotype was seen ten or more times. The chain carries TRBV15 and TRBJ2-1; 8 bases align to TRBD1. Germline V gene lookup returns CDR1 LNHNV and CDR2 YYDKDF (reference sequence). V shed 6 bases, J shed 4 bases, and the junction held 11 bases outside the gene matches. The CDR3 contains 16 residues. For the CDR3, the DNA is TGTGCCACCAGGACCTGGACAGGGATGGCGTACAATGAGCAGTTCTTC. Residues: CATRTWTGMAYNEQFF.

This rearrangement joins TRBV24-1 to TRBJ2-1; TRBD1 is a possible D gene (5 bases). V lost 4 bases and J 3 bases, leaving 12 bases between the germline ends. There are 15 residues in the CDR3. Germline CDR1 is KGHDR and CDR2 is SFDVKD. The CDR3 reads CATSDPGIFYNEQFF. Written as DNA, the CDR3 is TGTGCCACCAGTGACCCAGGGATCTTCTACAATGAGCAGTTCTTC.

The chain uses TRBV2 and TRBJ2-3; TRBD1 matches at 10 bases. Per germline, CDR1 SNHLY and CDR2 FYNNEI. CDR3 length: 17 amino acids. The ends lost 8 bases at V and 3 bases at J; junction bases unmatched: 14. The CDR3 is CASAMDHPGQGTDTQYF. The CDR3 DNA is TGTGCCAGCGCGATGGACCACCCGGGACAGGGGACAGATACGCAGTATTTT.

This clonotype was detected a few times. CDR3 amino acids: CASSSIAWERTGELFF. CDR3 DNA: TGTGCCAGCAGTTCGATAGCATGGGAGAGAACCGGGGAGCTGTTTTTT. The chain has TRBV7-6 and TRBJ2-2; D is perhaps TRBD2 (5 bases). This CDR3 has 16 amino acids. V was shortened by 6 bases and J by 5 bases, with 19 bases between the two germline ends. Germline values: CDR1 SGHVS, CDR2 FNYEAQ. The variable domain in full, completed from reference TRBV7-6 and TRBJ2-2, reads GAGVSQSPRYKVTKRGQDVALRCDPISGHVSLYWYRQALGQGPEFLTYFNYEAQQDKSGLPNDRFSAERPEGSISTLTIQRTEQRDSAMYRCASSSIAWERTGELFFGEGSRLTVL.

The genes are TRBV6-5 and TRBJ2-2; weak D call: TRBD2 (6 bases). This CDR3 is built from 13 residues. Trimming cost V 2 bases and J 7 bases, with 8 bases left between them. Germline V gives CDR1 MNHEY, CDR2 SVGAGI. The CDR3 sequence is CASSYGAGGELFF. The CDR3 DNA reads as TGTGCCAGCAGTTACGGAGCGGGCGGGGAGCTGTTTTTT.

This clonotype has only a few counts. The chain uses TRBV5-1 and TRBJ2-5; maybe TRBD1 (6 bases). The germline gives CDR1 SGHRS, CDR2 YFSETQ. Trimming stripped 5 bases from V and 3 bases from J, with 11 bases between. This CDR3 has 13 residues. The CDR3 loop is CASRPDSEETQYF. The CDR3 DNA reads as TGCGCCAGCAGACCGGACAGTGAAGAGACCCAGTACTTC.

This clonotype was recorded at least ten times. This chain connects TRBV12-3 or TRBV12-4 to TRBJ2-7, with D hard to call. The CDR3 sequence is 12 residues long. With 5 bases removed from V and 3 bases from J, the gap between germline ends came to 8 bases. As DNA, the CDR3 is TGTGCCAGCAGTGTCGACAACTACGAGCAGTACTTC. It encodes CASSVDNYEQYF.

The chain has TRBV4-1 and TRBJ2-7, with 7 bases fitting TRBD2. J lost 6 bases, V lost 6 bases, and 8 bases had no gene match. Germline values: CDR1 MGHRA, CDR2 YSYEKL. The CDR3 extends over 13 amino acids. The chain's CDR3 is CASSPREAREQYF. The CDR3, as DNA: TGCGCCAGCAGTCCCCGGGAGGCTCGCGAGCAGTACTTC.

This clonotype was seen a few times. The chain links TRBV7-6 to TRBJ2-7, with TRBD1 identical over 8 bases. J lost 4 bases, V lost 3 bases, and 17 bases had no gene match. Germline assignment: CDR1 SGHVS and CDR2 FNYEAQ. The CDR3 spans 18 residues. CDR3: CASSFGQWTGLEVYEQYF. In nucleotides, the CDR3 is TGTGCCAGCAGCTTTGGGCAATGGACAGGGCTAGAAGTTTACGAGCAGTACTTC. Together with reference TRBV7-6 and TRBJ2-7, the CDR3 gives the full variable domain: GAGVSQSPRYKVTKRGQDVALRCDPISGHVSLYWYRQALGQGPEFLTYFNYEAQQDKSGLPNDRFSAERPEGSISTLTIQRTEQRDSAMYRCASSFGQWTGLEVYEQYFGPGTRLTVT.

This clonotype was seen more than once but under ten times. The V and J genes are TRBV20-1 and TRBJ1-2, with 9 nucleotides matching TRBD1. The CDR3 consists of 13 residues. Germline CDR1 and CDR2: DFQATT and SNEGSKA (reference sequence). V was pared by 6 bases and J by 7 bases, with 9 bases of the junction left unmatched. For the CDR3, the DNA is TGCAGTGCCAATGGACAGGGGAGGTCTGGCTACACCTTC. This sequence encodes CSANGQGRSGYTF.

This clonotype was seen a handful of times. This chain joins TRBV6-2 or TRBV6-3 and TRBJ2-1, with a weak D call TRBD1 (6 bases). The CDR3 has 17 amino acids. Germline CDR1 and CDR2: MNHEY and SVGEGT. V shed 10 bases and J shed 7 bases, with 29 bases lying between them. CDR3 bases: TGTGCCACCACAGGGCCCTCGTCGGTTCGGCTTCTAAATGAGCAGTTCTTC. This codes for CATTGPSSVRLLNEQFF.

The CDR3 DNA follows: TGTGCCAGCAGTGAATGGGAAGGAGCGAACACTGAAGCTTTCTTT. This gives the protein CASSEWEGANTEAFF. This chain uses TRBV25-1 with TRBJ1-1; D remains ambiguous. This CDR3 spans 15 amino acids. The germline V gene has CDR1 MGHDK and CDR2 SYGVNS. V was cut by 1 base and J by 1 base, with 10 bases left in between.